These 8 T cell receptor beta chains were sequenced from one sample in a study of blood T cell repertoires in COVID-19 (dated by TCRdb to about 2020). The library was made by the immunoSEQ multiplex PCR assay. Sourced from immuneACCESS, this table was stored by TCRdb with only in-frame sequences that have V and J called. A share of the clones is absent; for the studies checked, an unresolved V gene accounts for under half, and the remainder has no known explanation. Recorded for this sample are approximately 53,000 clones; 89% of them occurred a single time. Jointly, the top ten make up under 2.5% of the sample. Specimen: peripheral blood. The receptor source for this set is a human donor in a cohort sampled during active COVID-19.

This chain links TRBV5-1 with TRBJ2-1; 8 positions agree with TRBD2. Losses at the gene ends were 4 bases for V and 2 bases for J; bases not matched to a gene: 11. The CDR3 has 17 amino acids. Germline lookup yields CDR1 SGHRS and CDR2 YFSETQ. CDR3 nucleotide sequence: TGCGCCAGCAGCCCCGGGGGCGGGGGGCTCGCCTACAATGAGCAGTTCTTC. Its translation is CASSPGGGGLAYNEQFF.

V usage is TRBV4-2 and J usage is TRBJ2-3; TRBD1 is a possible D gene (7 bases). Trimming took off 4 bases at V and 4 bases at J, with 12 bases between the two ends. The CDR3 has 14 residues. Germline loops: CDR1 LGHNA, CDR2 YNFKEQ. CDR3 nucleotides: TGTGCCAGCAGCCGATCCAGGGGGGCAGATACGCAGTATTTT. Residues: CASSRSRGADTQYF.

The chain couples TRBV7-2 to TRBJ2-5; TRBD2 agrees at 8 bases. V dropped 6 bases and J dropped 5; count of bases not matched to a gene: 5. Germline assignment: CDR1 SGHTA and CDR2 FQGNSA. The CDR3 totals 13 residues. In nucleotides, the CDR3 is TGTGCCAGCAGGTCCGGGGGGGTGGAGACCCAGTACTTC. Protein sequence: CASRSGGVETQYF.

In this sample, this clone turned up a few times. The J gene is TRBJ2-3, the V gene TRBV7-9; 10 bases agree with TRBD1. With 6 bases clipped from V and 4 bases from J, the junction kept 10 bases outside the gene matches. The CDR3 is 16 amino acids. Germline values: CDR1 SEHNR, CDR2 FQNEAQ (reference sequence). CDR3 coding DNA: TGTGCCAGCAGAAAAGCGGGACAGGGGTTTGCAGATACGCAGTATTTT. Its translation is CASRKAGQGFADTQYF.

The chain joins TRBV5-6 to TRBJ1-5; 8 nucleotides line up with TRBD1. The CDR3 contains 17 residues. Germline V gene data show CDR1 as SGHDT and CDR2 as YYEEEE. Trimming removed 3 bases from V and 4 bases from J; junction bases left unmatched: 12. CDR3 protein: CASSSPPGGQGNQPQHF. CDR3 nucleotide sequence: TGTGCCAGCAGCTCACCTCCCGGCGGACAGGGAAATCAGCCCCAGCATTTT.

In nucleotides, the CDR3 is TGTGCCAGTAGTATTCCCGGACAGGGAGTCCCTAATGAAAAACTGTTTTTT. This codes for CASSIPGQGVPNEKLFF. This chain uses TRBV19 with TRBJ1-4, with 8 bases that match TRBD1. Germline V lookup: CDR1 LNHDA, CDR2 SQIVND (reference sequence). CDR3 length: 17 residues. J was trimmed by 3 bases and V by 3 bases; bases with no gene match: 9. The entire variable domain, with the rest obtained from reference TRBV19 and TRBJ1-4, is as follows: DGGITQSPKYLFRKEGQNVTLSCEQNLNHDAMYWYRQDPGQGLRLIYYSQIVNDFQKGDIAEGYSVSREKKESFPLTVTSAQKNPTAFYLCASSIPGQGVPNEKLFFGSGTQLSVL.

The chain carries TRBV29-1 and TRBJ2-1; TRBD1 agrees at 9 bases. The germline gives CDR1 SQVTM, CDR2 ANQGSEA. The CDR3 runs 11 residues. V lost 7 bases, J lost 7 bases, and 2 bases stayed unmatched. CDR3 loop: CSADRGNEQFF. As DNA, the CDR3 is TGCAGCGCCGACAGGGGGAATGAGCAGTTCTTC.

V is TRBV5-1 and J is TRBJ2-3; TRBD2 aligns across 7 bases. Germline loops: CDR1 SGHRS, CDR2 YFSETQ. The CDR3 has 15 residues. The trim removed 0 bases at V and 0 bases at J, leaving 1 base unmatched. CDR3 nucleotides: TGCGCCAGCAGCTTGGCCGGGGGGAGCACAGATACGCAGTATTTT. The encoded protein is CASSLAGGSTDTQYF.